The text below deals with one TCR beta chain. Its cognate antigen is unknown. Sequencing used immunoSEQ multiplex PCR; TCRdb keeps in-frame clones, though not all of them. The table has 250,000 to 400,000 clones, nearly 90% seen once. Germline assignment: CDR1 MNHNS and CDR2 SASEGT. Trimming removed 1 base from V and 0 bases from J, with 16 bases in between. CDR3 size: 18 residues. This record belongs to a study of cytomegalovirus exposure and HLA in healthy donors. Study results and caveats: Confirmation in vitro established that a few CMV-associated chains were specific for CMV antigens. In the approximately 130 validation repertoires, a later analysis found that first-cohort TCR clusters tended to co-occur. It was approximately 170 TCR beta chains that were listed as cytomegalovirus-associated.

Separate from the 666-subject first cohort was the roughly 130-subject validation cohort, to which the donors belonged. The clonotype comes from a man in his thirties or forties in good health and CMV-seronegative. The sequencing sample was made of PBMCs. The rearrangement links TRBV6-1 to TRBJ2-4; tentatively, D is TRBD2 (5 bases). CDR3 amino acids: CASSEVYGAGLAKNIQYF. The CDR3 region has the DNA TGTGCCAGCAGTGAAGTCTATGGTGCAGGACTAGCCAAAAACATTCAGTACTTC.